Presented here are 8 T cell receptor beta chains from one specimen sequenced in a study of cytomegalovirus exposure and HLA in healthy donors. 13 Jbeta primers and 60 Vbeta primers were used for the PCR. Produced via immunoSEQ multiplex PCR; TCRdb's table is partial and in-frame only. Of approximately 87,000 clones listed, 81% are singletons. Material: PBMCs. The receptors were gathered from a woman in her sixties or seventies in good health and CMV-seropositive.

In DNA form, the CDR3 reads TGTGCCAGTAGTATAGGAACAGGGGTAATCGGCTACACCTTC. Translated: CASSIGTGVIGYTF. This chain uses TRBV19 with TRBJ1-2; 7 bases are a match to TRBD1. Germline V gene data show CDR1 as LNHDA and CDR2 as SQIVND (reference sequence). The CDR3 has 14 residues. The ends lost 1 base at V and 8 bases at J; junction bases unmatched: 7.

The V and J genes are TRBV5-6 and TRBJ2-3, with 8 positions matching TRBD2. The CDR3 consists of 14 residues. V lost 2 bases and J lost 4; bases outside the gene matches: 3. The V gene's germline CDR1 is SGHDT and CDR2 YYEEEE. The CDR3 is CASSFLAGPDTQYF. The CDR3 DNA reads as TGTGCCAGCAGCTTCCTAGCGGGCCCAGATACGCAGTATTTT.

The chain is built from TRBV19 and TRBJ2-5; TRBD2 aligns across 11 bases. V shed 5 bases, J shed 7 bases, and the junction held 9 bases outside the gene matches. This CDR3 has 15 amino acids. Germline assignment: CDR1 LNHDA and CDR2 SQIVND (reference sequence). The CDR3 here is CASSPTSGVRGTQYF. CDR3 bases: TGTGCCAGTAGTCCGACTAGCGGGGTGCGTGGGACCCAGTACTTC.

The table lists this clone with a few counts. The rearrangement uses TRBV5-6 and TRBJ2-2, with a tentative D call TRBD2 (5 bases). Germline lookup yields CDR1 SGHDT and CDR2 YYEEEE. CDR3 length: 13 residues. The ends were cut back, 0 bases at V and 6 bases at J, with 6 bases in the middle. In DNA, the CDR3 is TGTGCCAGCAGCTTGGTGCGGGCCGGGGAGCTGTTTTTT. This sequence encodes CASSLVRAGELFF.

CDR3 sequence reads: CASRVVPGQMSYEQYF. CDR3 in DNA: TGTGCCAGCAGAGTGGTGCCGGGACAGATGAGCTACGAGCAGTACTTC. The chain joins TRBV2 to TRBJ2-7; 7 bases agree with TRBD1. The ends lost 6 bases at V and 3 bases at J; junction bases unmatched: 14. The length of the CDR3 is 16 residues. Germline loops: CDR1 SNHLY, CDR2 FYNNEI.

This chain joins TRBV9 and TRBJ2-7; 8 bases line up with TRBD1. Germline values: CDR1 SGDLS, CDR2 YYNGEE. The CDR3 totals 14 residues. Trimming took 4 bases from V and 3 from J; bases not matched to a gene: 6. The CDR3 DNA reads TGTGCCAGCAGCTTCGGACAGGGAGGCTACGAGCAGTACTTC. Its translation is CASSFGQGGYEQYF.

The chain uses TRBV5-1 and TRBJ2-7; D not resolved. This CDR3 region has 15 residues. Germline lookup yields CDR1 SGHRS and CDR2 YFSETQ. The V and J ends lost 0 bases and 2 bases respectively, with 12 bases between them. The CDR3 DNA is TGCGCCAGCAGCTTGGGTGACACCCCTACCTACGAGCAGTACTTC. Its protein is CASSLGDTPTYEQYF.

This rearrangement joins TRBV19 to TRBJ1-1, with 7 bases aligning to TRBD1. V shed 3 bases and J 0 bases; nucleotides not matched to a gene: 10. The CDR3 is 17 amino acids. Germline CDR1 LNHDA, CDR2 SQIVND (reference sequence). CDR3 DNA sequence: TGTGCCAGTAGTATTGGAGGGGGCCTGTGGATGAACACTGAAGCTTTCTTT. It translates to CASSIGGGLWMNTEAFF.